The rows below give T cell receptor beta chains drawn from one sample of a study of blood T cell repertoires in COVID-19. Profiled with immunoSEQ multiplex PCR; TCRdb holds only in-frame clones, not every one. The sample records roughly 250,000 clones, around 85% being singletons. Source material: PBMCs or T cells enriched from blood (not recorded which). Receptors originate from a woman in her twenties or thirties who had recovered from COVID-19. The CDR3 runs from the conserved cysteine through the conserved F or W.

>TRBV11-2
CASRQLSTYEQYF
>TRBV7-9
CASSLEQGSNQPQHF
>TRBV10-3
CAIRGQGDDYGYTF
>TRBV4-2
CASSPLTGFYGYTF
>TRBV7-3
CASSLNPSGTEAFF
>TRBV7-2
CASSLSSGVNEQFF
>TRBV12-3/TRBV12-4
CASSYKGTGELFF
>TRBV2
CASNDRVTEAFF
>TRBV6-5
CASSYSIQGETQYF
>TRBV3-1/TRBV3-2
CASSQEGGFSAKNIQYF
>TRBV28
CASSSPDRALGPQHF
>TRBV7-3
CASSQGGADTDTQYF
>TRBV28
CASTVEQGLRGEQFF
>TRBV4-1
CASSLGESNQPQHF
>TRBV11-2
CASSLAGQGSYEQYF
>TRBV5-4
CASSSAGRLAGGNEQFF
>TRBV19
CASSIGGVREQYF
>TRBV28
CASSLESTEAFF
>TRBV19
CASTGDSFQETQYF
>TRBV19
CASSPIFGTGGTEAFF
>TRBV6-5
CASSRDSMVYEQYF